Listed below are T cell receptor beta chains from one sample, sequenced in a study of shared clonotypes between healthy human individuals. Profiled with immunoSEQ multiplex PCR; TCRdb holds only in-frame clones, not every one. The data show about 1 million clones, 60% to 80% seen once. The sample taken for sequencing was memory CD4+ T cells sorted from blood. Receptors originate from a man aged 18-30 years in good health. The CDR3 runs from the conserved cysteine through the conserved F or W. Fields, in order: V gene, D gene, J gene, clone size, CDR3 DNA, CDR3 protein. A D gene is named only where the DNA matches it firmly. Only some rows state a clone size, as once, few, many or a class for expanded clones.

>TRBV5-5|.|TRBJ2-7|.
TGTGCCAGCAGCCGAATGGACTCCTACGAGCAGTACTTC
CASSRMDSYEQYF
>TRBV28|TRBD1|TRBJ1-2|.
TGTGCCAGCAGCCCTAGGACAGGACCTAACTATGGCTACACCTTC
CASSPRTGPNYGYTF
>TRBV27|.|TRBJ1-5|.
TGTGCCAGCAGTTTACTGAGCAATCAGCCCCAGCATTTT
CASSLLSNQPQHF
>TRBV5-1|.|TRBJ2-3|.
TGCGCCAGCAGCTTGGATCGTGGGGTTTTTACAGATACGCAGTATTTT
CASSLDRGVFTDTQYF
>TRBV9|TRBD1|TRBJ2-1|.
TGTGCCAGCAGCTCGGGACAGGCTCCCTACAATGAGCAGTTCTTC
CASSSGQAPYNEQFF
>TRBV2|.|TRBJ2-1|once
TGTGCCAGCAGTGTGTACGGGAATGAGCAGTTCTTC
CASSVYGNEQFF
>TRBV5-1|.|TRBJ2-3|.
TGCGCCAGCAGCTTGAGAAGGAGCTCCACAGATACGCAGTATTTT
CASSLRRSSTDTQYF
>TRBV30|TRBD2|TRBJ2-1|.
TGTGCCTGGAGCACCCTAAGGACTAGTCTAGGGAGCTCCTACAATGAGCAGTTCTTC
CAWSTLRTSLGSSYNEQFF
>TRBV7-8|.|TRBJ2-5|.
TGTGCCAGCAGCTTAGCGGGGAAAGAGACCCAGTACTTC
CASSLAGKETQYF
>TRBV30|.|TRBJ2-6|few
TGTGCCTGGAGGGGGGCGGACGGCTCTGGGGCCAACGTCCTGACTTTC
CAWRGADGSGANVLTF
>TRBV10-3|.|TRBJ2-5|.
TGTGCCATCACTAACACCCCCCTTGCGTGTCTTAAGGGGACCCAGTACTTC
CAITNTPLACLKGTQYF
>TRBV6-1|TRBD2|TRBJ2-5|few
TGTGCCAGCAGTCCTCGGGACTATCGAACTCCCCAGTACTTC
CASSPRDYRTPQYF
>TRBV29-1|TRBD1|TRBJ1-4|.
TGCAGCGTCCTCAGGGGGCTCGGGGAAAAACTGTTTTTT
CSVLRGLGEKLFF
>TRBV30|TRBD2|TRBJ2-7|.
TGTGCCTGGAGTCCGATAGCGGGAGCAAACGAGCAGTACTTC
CAWSPIAGANEQYF
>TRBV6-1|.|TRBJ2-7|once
TGTGCCAGCAACACAGCGAAGAGCTACGAGCAGTACTTC
CASNTAKSYEQYF
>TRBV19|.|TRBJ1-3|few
TGTGCCAGTAGTCCACACGACAGCCGCTCTGGAAACACCATATATTTT
CASSPHDSRSGNTIYF
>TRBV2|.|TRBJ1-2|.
TGTGCCACCTCCGGAGGGCTCCACTATGGCTACACCTTC
CATSGGLHYGYTF
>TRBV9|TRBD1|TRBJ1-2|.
TGTGCCAGCAGCCCGGGGACAGGGGGCTATGGCTACACCTTC
CASSPGTGGYGYTF
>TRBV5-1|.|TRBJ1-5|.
TGCGCCAGCAGCTTGGGGGGGCAATATCAGCCCCAGCATTTT
CASSLGGQYQPQHF
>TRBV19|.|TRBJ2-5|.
TGTGCCAGTAGTAGGTACCAAGAGACCCAGTACTTC
CASSRYQETQYF
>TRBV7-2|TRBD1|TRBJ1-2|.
TGTGCCAGCAGCTCATTCGGGACAGGGGAAGGCTACACCTTC
CASSSFGTGEGYTF
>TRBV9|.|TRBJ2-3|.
TGTGCCAGCAGCGTAGGGGGACGGGCCGCCTCCCGGGATACGCAGTATTTT
CASSVGGRAASRDTQYF
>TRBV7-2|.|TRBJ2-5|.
TGTGCCAGCAGCTTAGGAGGCAGGGTGGAGGAGACCCAGTACTTC
CASSLGGRVEETQYF
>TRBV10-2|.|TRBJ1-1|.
TGCGCCAGCAGTGAGTCAGCTGCGGGGGTCGGAAAGAACACTGAAGCTTTCTTT
CASSESAAGVGKNTEAFF
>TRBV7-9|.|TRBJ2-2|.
TGTGCCAGCAGCCCACAGGGAGGCAGCGGGGAGCTGTTTTTT
CASSPQGGSGELFF
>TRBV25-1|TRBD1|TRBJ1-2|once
TGTGCCAGCAGTGCGACAGGGGGCGAAATCTATGGCTACACCTTC
CASSATGGEIYGYTF
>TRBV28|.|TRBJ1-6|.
TGTGCCAGCAGGCGATCAGGGCAATACAATTCACCCCTCCACTTT
CASRRSGQYNSPLHF
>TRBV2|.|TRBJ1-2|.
TGTGCCAGCAGTGAAGTCGGTCGCTATGGCTACACCTTC
CASSEVGRYGYTF
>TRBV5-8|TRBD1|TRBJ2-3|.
TGTGCCAGCAGCTTGGGACAGGGGGCCTCTAGCACAGATACGCAGTATTTT
CASSLGQGASSTDTQYF
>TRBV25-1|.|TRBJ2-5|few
TGTGCCAGCAGTCTTACGTTGTCCGCCGAGACCCAGTACTTC
CASSLTLSAETQYF
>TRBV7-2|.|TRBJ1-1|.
TGTGCCAGCAGCTTAGGTGGTGCCGGATGGAACACTGAAGCTTTCTTT
CASSLGGAGWNTEAFF
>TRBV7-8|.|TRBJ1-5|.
TGTGCCAGCAGCTCCATCGTTGGGCAGCCCCAGCATTTT
CASSSIVGQPQHF
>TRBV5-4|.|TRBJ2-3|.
TGTGCCAGCAGCTCAGAGGGAGCTTCTAGCACAGATACGCAGTATTTT
CASSSEGASSTDTQYF
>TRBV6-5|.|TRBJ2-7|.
TGTGCCAGCAGCCTCATTGGCCCCTACGAGCAGTACTTC
CASSLIGPYEQYF
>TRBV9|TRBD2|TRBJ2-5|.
TGTGCCAGCAGCGTAGGAGTAGCGGGGGGGTACCAAGAGACCCAGTACTTC
CASSVGVAGGYQETQYF
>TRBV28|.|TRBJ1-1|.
TGTGCCAGCGATCAACTAGGACACCTGAACACTGAAGCTTTCTTT
CASDQLGHLNTEAFF
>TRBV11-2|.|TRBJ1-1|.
TGTGCCAGCAGCTTACTGGACACTGAAGCTTTCTTT
CASSLLDTEAFF
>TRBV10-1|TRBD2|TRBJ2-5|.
TGCGCCAGCAGTGAAGGGACTAGCGGGATCGAGACCCAGTACTTC
CASSEGTSGIETQYF
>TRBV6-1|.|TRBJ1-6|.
TGTGCCAGCAGTGAAGACAAGGGGAGCACGACGAATTCACCCCTCCACTTT
CASSEDKGSTTNSPLHF
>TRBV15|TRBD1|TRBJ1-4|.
TGTGCCACCAGCAGAGATCTTGGGGGGACAGGGGTACATGAAAAACTGTTTTTT
CATSRDLGGTGVHEKLFF
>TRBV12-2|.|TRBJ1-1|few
TGTGCAAGTCGCTTACTGGCTACCCAGGAGAACACTGAAGCTTTCTTT
CASRLLATQENTEAFF
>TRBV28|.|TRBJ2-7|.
TGTGCCATAAACAGGGATCTCATTTACGAGCAGTACTTC
CAINRDLIYEQYF
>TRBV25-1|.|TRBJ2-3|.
TGTGCCAGCAGTCTCCTCGCGGCAGATACGCAGTATTTT
CASSLLAADTQYF
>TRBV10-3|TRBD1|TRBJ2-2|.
TGTGCCATCCGATCCGGGACAGACACCGGGGAGCTGTTTTTT
CAIRSGTDTGELFF
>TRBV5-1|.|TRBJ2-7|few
TGCGCCAGCTCCGCAGGGGCCTACGAGCAGTACTTC
CASSAGAYEQYF
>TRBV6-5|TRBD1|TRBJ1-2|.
TGTGCCAGCAGTTACTCTGGGACAGGGGACTATGGCTACACCTTC
CASSYSGTGDYGYTF
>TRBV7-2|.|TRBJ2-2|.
TGTGCCAGCAGGTCTGGGGCAGGGTCAACCTGGGAGCTGTTTTTT
CASRSGAGSTWELFF
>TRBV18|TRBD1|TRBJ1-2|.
TGTGCCAGCTCACCGGGACAGGGAGAGGGTGGCTACACCTTC
CASSPGQGEGGYTF
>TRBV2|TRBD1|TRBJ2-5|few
TGTGCCAGCAGGGGAGGACAGGGGGCACAAGAGACCCAGTACTTC
CASRGGQGAQETQYF
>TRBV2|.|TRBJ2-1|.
TGTGCCAGCAGTGGGAGGAATGAGCAGTTCTTC
CASSGRNEQFF
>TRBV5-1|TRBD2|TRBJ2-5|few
TGCGCCAGCAGCTTGGCCGGGACTAGCGGGGGGGCCAGGGAGACCCAGTACTTC
CASSLAGTSGGARETQYF
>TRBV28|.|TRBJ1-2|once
TGTGCCAGCAGTCCTCGACAGTATGGCTACACCTTC
CASSPRQYGYTF
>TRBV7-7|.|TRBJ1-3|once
TGTGCTAGCAGTTTGGGACCTGGAAACACCATATATTTT
CASSLGPGNTIYF
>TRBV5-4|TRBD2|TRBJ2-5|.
TGTGCCAGCAGCTTGGAACGGAGCGGGGGGCAAGAGACCCAGTACTTC
CASSLERSGGQETQYF
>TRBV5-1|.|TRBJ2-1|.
TGCGCCAGCAGTGTCACCTACAATGAGCAGTTCTTC
CASSVTYNEQFF